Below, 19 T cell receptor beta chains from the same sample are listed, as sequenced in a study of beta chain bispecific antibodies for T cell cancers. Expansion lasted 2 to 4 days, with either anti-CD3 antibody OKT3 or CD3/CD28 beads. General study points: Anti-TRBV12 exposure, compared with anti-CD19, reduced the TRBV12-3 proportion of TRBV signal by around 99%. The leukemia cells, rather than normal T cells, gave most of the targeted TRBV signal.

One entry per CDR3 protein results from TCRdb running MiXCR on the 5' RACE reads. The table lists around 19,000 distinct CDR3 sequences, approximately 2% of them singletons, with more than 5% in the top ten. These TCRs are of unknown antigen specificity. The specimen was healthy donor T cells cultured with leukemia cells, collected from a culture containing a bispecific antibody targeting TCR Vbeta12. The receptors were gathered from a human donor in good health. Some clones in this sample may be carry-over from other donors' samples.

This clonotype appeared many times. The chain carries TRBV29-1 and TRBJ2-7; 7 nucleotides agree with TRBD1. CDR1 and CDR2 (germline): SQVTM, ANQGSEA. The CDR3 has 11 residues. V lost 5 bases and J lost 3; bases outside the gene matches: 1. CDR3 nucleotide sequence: TGCAGCGTTTGGACAGGCTACGAGCAGTACTTC. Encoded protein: CSVWTGYEQYF.

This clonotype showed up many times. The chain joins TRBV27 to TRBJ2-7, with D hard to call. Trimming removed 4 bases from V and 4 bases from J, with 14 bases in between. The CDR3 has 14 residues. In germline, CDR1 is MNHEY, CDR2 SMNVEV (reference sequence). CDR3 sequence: CASSYGPAQYEQYF. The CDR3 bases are TGTGCCAGCAGTTACGGACCCGCCCAATACGAGCAGTACTTC.

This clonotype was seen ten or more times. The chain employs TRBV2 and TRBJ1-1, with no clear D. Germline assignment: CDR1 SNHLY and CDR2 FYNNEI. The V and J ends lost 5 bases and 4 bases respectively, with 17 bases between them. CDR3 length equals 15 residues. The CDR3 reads CASSPAPLRATEAFF. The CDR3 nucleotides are TGTGCCAGCAGTCCAGCTCCCCTGAGGGCCACTGAAGCTTTCTTT.

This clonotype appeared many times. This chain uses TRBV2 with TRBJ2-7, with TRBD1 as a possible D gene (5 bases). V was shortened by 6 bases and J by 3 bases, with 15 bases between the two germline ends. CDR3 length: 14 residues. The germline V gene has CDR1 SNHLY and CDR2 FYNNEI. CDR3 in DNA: TGTGCCAGCAGGGATACGACAGCTCGCTACGAGCAGTACTTC. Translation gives CASRDTTARYEQYF.

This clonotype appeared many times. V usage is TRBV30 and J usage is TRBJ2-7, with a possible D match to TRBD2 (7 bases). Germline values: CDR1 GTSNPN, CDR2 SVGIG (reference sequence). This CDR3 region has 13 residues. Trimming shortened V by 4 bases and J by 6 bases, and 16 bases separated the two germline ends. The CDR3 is CAWTPLRGAEQYF. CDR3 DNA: TGTGCCTGGACCCCCCTTCGGGGGGCCGAGCAGTACTTC.

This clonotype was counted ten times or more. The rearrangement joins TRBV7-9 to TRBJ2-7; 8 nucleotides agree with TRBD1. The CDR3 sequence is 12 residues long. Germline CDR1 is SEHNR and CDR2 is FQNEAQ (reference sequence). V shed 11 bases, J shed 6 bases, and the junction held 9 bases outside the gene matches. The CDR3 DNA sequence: TGTGCCGCGGCCGGGACAGGTGGCGAGCAGTACTTC. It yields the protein CAAAGTGGEQYF.

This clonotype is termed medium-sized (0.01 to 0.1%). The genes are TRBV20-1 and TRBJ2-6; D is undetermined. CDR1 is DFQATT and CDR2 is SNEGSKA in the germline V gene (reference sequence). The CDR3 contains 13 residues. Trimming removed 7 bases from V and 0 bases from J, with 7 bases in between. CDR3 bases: TGCAGTGTCTCCATCTCTGGGGCCAACGTCCTGACTTTC. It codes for CSVSISGANVLTF.

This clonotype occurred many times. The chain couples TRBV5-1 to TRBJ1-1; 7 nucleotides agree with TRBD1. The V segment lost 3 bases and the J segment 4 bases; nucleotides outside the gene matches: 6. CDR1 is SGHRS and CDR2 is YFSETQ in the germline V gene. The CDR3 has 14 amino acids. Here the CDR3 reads CASSWQGQATEAFF. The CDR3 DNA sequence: TGCGCCAGCAGCTGGCAAGGACAGGCCACTGAAGCTTTCTTT. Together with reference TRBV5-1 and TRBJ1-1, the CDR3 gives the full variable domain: KAGVTQTPRYLIKTRGQQVTLSCSPISGHRSVSWYQQTPGQGLQFLFEYFSETQRNKGNFPGRFSGRQFSNSRSEMNVSTLELGDSALYLCASSWQGQATEAFFGQGTRLTVV.

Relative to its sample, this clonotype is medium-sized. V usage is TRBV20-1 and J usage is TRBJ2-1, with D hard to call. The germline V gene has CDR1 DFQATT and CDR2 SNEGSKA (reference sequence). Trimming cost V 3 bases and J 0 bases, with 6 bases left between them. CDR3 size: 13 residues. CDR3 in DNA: TGCAGTGCTAGCGAGAGCTCCTACAATGAGCAGTTCTTC. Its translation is CSASESSYNEQFF.

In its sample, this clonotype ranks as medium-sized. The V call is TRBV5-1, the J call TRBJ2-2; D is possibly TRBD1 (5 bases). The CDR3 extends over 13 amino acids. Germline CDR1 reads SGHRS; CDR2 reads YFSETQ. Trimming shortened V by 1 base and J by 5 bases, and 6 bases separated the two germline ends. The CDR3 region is CASSLSGTGELFF. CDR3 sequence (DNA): TGCGCCAGCAGCTTGTCAGGGACCGGGGAGCTGTTTTTT.

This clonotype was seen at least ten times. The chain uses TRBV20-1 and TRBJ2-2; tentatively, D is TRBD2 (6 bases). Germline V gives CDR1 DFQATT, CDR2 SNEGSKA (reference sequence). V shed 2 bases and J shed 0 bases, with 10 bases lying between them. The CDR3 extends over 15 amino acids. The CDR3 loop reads CSARREPANTGELFF. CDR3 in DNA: TGCAGTGCTAGACGGGAGCCGGCGAACACCGGGGAGCTGTTTTTT.

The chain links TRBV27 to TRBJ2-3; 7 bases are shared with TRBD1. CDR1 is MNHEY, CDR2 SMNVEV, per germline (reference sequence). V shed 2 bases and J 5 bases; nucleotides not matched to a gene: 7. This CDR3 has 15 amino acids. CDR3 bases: TGTGCCAGCAGTTTACGGACAGGTGGTGGAGATACGCAGTATTTT. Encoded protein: CASSLRTGGGDTQYF.

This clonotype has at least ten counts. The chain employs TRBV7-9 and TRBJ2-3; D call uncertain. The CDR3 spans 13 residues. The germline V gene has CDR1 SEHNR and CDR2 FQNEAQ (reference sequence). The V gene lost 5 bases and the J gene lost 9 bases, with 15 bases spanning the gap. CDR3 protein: CASSPPTRRTQYF. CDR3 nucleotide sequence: TGTGCCAGCAGCCCCCCCACCCGGCGGACGCAGTATTTT.

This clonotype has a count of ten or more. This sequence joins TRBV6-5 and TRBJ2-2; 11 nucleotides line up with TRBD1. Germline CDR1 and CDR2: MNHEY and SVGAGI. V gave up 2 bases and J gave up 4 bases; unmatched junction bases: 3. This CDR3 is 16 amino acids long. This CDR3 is CASSYRGQGGTGELFF. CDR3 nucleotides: TGTGCCAGCAGTTACAGGGGACAGGGGGGCACCGGGGAGCTGTTTTTT.

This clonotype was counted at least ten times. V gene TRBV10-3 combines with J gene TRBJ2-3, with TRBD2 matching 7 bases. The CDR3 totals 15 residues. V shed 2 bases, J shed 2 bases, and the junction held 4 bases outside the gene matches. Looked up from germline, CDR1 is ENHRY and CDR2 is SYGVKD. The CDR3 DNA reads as TGTGCCATCAGTGAGGGGGGGGTGAACACAGATACGCAGTATTTT. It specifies CAISEGGVNTDTQYF.

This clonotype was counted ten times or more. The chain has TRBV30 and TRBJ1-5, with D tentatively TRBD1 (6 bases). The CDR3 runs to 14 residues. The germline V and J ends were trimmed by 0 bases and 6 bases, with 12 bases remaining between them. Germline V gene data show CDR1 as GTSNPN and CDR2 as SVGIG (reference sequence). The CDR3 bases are TGTGCCTGGAGTGTAGGGCAGGGGAGTCAGCCCCAGCATTTT. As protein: CAWSVGQGSQPQHF.

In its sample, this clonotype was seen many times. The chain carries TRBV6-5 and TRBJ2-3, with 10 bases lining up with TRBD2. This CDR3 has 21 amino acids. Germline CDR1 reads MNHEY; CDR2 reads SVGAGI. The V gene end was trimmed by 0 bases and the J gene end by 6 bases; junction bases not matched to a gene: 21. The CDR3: CASSYSILDISGGPWADTQYF. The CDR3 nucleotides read TGTGCCAGCAGTTACTCTATCCTCGATATTAGCGGGGGGCCCTGGGCGGATACGCAGTATTTT.

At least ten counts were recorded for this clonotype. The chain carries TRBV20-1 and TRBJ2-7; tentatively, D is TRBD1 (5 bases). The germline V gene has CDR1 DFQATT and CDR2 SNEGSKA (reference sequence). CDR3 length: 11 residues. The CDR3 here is CSLGDTYEQYF. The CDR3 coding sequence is TGCAGCCTAGGGGATACCTACGAGCAGTACTTC.

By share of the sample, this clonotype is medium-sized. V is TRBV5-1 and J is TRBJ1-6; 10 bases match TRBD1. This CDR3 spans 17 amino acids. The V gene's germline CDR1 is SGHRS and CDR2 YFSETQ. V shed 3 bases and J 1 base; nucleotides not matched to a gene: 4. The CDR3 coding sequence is TGCGCCAGCAGCTCTGACAGGGGGCTTTCCTATAATTCACCCCTCCACTTT. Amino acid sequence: CASSSDRGLSYNSPLHF. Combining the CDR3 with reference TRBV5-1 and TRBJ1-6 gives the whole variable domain KAGVTQTPRYLIKTRGQQVTLSCSPISGHRSVSWYQQTPGQGLQFLFEYFSETQRNKGNFPGRFSGRQFSNSRSEMNVSTLELGDSALYLCASSSDRGLSYNSPLHFGNGTRLTVT.